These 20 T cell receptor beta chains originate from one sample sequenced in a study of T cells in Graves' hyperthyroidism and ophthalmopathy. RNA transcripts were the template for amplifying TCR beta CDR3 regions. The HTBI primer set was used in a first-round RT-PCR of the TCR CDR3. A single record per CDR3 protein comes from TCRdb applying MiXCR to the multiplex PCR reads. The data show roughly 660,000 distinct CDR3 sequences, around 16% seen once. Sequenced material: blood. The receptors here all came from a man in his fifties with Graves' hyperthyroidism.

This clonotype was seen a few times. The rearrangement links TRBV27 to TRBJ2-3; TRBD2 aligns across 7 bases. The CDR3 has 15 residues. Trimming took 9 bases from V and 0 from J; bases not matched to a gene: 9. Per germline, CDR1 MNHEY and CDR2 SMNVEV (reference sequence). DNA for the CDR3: TGTGCCAGTTTCCCCCTAGCGGCTAGCACAGATACGCAGTATTTT. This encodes CASFPLAASTDTQYF.

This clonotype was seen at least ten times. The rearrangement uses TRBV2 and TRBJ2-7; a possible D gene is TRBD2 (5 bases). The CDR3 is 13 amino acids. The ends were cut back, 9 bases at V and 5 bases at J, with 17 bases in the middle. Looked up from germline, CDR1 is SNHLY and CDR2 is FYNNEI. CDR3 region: CASTSLPGNEQYF. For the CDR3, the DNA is TGTGCCAGTACCTCCCTCCCGGGGAACGAGCAGTACTTC.

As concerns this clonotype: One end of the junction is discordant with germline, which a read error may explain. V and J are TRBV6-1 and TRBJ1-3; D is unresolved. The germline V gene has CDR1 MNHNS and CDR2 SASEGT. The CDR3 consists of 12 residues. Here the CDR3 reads CASRKNGNTTYF. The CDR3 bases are TGTGCCAGCAGGAAAAACGGAAACACCACATATTTT.

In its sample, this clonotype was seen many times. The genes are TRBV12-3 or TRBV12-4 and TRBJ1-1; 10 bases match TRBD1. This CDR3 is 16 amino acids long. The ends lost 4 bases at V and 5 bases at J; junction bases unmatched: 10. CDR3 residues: CASSSGTGVWFTEAFF. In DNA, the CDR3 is TGTGCCAGCAGTTCAGGGACAGGGGTTTGGTTTACTGAAGCTTTCTTT.

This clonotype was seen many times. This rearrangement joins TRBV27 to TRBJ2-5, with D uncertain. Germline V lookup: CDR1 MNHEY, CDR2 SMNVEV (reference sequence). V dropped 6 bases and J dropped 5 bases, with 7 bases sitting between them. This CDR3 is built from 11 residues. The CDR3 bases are TGTGCCAGCAGGGGTATCGAGACCCAGTACTTC. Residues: CASRGIETQYF.

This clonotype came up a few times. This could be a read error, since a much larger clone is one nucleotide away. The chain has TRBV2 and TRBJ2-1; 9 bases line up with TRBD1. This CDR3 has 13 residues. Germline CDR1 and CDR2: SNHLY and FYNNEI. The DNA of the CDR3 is TGTGCCAGCGACAGGGGGGCCTACAATGAGCAGCTCTTC. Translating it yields CASDRGAYNEQLF.

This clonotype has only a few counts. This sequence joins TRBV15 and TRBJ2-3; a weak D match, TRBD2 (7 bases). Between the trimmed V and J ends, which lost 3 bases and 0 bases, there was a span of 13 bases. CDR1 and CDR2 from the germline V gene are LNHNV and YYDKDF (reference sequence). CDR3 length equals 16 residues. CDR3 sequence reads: CATSRGRGASTDTQYF. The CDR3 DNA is TGTGCCACCAGCAGGGGACGGGGGGCTAGCACAGATACGCAGTATTTT.

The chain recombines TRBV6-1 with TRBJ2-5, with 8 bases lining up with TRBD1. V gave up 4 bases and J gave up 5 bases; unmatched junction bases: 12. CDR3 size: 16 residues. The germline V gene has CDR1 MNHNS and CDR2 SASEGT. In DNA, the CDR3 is TGTGCCAGCAGTGGAGGGTGGGACAGGCCAGTGGAGACCCAGTACTTC. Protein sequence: CASSGGWDRPVETQYF.

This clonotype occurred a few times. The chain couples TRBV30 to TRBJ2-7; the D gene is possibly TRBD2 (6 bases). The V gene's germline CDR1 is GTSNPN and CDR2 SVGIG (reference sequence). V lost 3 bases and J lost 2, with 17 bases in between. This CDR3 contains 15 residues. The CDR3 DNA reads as TGTGCCTGGAGGCCTATCGCGGGGACCCCCTACGAGCAGTACTTC. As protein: CAWRPIAGTPYEQYF.

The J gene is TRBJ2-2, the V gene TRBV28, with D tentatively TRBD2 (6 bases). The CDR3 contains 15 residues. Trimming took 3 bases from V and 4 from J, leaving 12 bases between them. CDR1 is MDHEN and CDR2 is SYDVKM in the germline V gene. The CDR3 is CASSFSGRATGELFF. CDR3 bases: TGTGCCAGCAGTTTTAGCGGCAGGGCCACCGGGGAGCTGTTTTTT.

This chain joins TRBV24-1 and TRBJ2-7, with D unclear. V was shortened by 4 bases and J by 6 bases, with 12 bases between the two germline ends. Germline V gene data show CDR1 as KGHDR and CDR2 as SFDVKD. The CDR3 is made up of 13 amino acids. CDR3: CATSDPELSEQYF. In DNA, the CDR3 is TGTGCCACCAGTGACCCCGAGTTGAGCGAGCAGTACTTC.

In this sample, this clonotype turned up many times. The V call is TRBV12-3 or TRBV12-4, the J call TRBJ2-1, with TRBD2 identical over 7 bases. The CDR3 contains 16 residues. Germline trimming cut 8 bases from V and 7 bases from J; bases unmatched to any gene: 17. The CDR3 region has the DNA TGTGCCAGCGGGAGGGTGCCAGGCGGGAACAAAAATGAGCAGTTCTTC. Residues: CASGRVPGGNKNEQFF.

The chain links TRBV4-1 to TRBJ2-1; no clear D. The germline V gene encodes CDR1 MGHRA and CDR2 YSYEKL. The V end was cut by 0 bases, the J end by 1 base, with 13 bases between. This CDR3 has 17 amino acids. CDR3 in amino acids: CASSQDQLGPSYNEQFF. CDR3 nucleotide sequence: TGCGCCAGCAGCCAAGATCAATTAGGGCCATCCTACAATGAGCAGTTCTTC.

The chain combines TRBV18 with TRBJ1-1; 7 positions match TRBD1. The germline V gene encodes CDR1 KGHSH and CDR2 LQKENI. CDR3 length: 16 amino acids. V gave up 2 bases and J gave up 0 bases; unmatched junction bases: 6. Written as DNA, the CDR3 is TGTGCCAGCTCACCATCCCCAGGGGGGATGAACACTGAAGCTTTCTTT. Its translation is CASSPSPGGMNTEAFF.

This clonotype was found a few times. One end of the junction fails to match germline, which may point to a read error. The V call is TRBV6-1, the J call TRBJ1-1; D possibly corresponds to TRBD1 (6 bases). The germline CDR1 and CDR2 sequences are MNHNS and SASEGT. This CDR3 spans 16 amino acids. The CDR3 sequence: CASTPVGQHLNTVAFF. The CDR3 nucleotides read TGTGCCAGCACCCCCGTCGGACAGCACTTGAACACTGTAGCTTTCTTT.

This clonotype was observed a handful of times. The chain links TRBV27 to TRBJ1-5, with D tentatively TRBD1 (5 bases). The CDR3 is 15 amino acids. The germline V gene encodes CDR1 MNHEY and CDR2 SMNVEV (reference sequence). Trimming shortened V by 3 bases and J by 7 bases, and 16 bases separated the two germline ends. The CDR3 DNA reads TGTGCCAGCAGTTTTCAGGCGGGGGGTGGCCAGCCCCAGCATTTT. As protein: CASSFQAGGGQPQHF.

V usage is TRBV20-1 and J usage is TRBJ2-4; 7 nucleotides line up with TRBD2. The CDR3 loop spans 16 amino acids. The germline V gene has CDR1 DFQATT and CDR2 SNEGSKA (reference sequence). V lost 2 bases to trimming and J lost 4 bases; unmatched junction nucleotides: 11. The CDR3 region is CSARMRLEGGKNIQYF. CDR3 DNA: TGCAGTGCTAGAATGAGGCTGGAGGGAGGGAAAAACATTCAGTACTTC.

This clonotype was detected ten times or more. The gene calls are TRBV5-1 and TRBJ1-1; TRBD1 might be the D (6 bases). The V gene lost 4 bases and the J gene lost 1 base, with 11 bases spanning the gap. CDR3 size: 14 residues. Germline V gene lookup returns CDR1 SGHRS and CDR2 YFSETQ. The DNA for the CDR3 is TGCGCCAGCAGCAAGGGGACATCGAACACTGAAGCTTTCTTT. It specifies CASSKGTSNTEAFF.

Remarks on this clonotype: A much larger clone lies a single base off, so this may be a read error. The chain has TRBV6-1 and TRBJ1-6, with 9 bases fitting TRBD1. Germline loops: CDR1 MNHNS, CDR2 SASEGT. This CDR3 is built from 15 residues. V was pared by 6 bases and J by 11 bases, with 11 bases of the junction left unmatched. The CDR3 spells CASRSTGTGFPPLHF. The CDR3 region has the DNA TGTGCCAGCAGGTCCACCGGGACAGGGTTTCCACCCCTCCACTTT.

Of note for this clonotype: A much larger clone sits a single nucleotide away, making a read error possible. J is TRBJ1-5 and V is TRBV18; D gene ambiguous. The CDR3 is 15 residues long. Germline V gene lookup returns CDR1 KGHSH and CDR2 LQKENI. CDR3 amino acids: CASSPAGSSSQPQHF. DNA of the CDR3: TGTGCCAGCTCGCCCGCGGGAAGTAGCAGTCAGCCCCAGCATTTT.